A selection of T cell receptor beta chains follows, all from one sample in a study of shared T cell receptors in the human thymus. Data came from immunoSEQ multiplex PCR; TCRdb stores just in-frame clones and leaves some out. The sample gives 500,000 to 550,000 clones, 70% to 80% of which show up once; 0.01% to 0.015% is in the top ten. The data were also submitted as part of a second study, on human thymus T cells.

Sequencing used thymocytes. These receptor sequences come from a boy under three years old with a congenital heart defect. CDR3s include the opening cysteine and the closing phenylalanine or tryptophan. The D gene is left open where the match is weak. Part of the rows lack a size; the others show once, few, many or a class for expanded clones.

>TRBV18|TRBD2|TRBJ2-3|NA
TGTGCCAGCTCACCATTCCCTAGCGGGGGTTCCACAGATACGCAGTATTTT
CASSPFPSGGSTDTQYF
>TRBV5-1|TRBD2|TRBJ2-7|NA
TGCGCCAGCAGCTTGGGACTAGCGGGGATTTCCTACGAGCAGTACTTC
CASSLGLAGISYEQYF
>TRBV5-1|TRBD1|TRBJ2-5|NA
TGCGCCAGCAGCGGAAGGACAGGAGAGACCCAGTACTTC
CASSGRTGETQYF
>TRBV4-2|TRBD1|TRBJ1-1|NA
TGTGCCAGCAGCCAGCATGACAGGGGGCTGAACACTGAAGCTTTCTTT
CASSQHDRGLNTEAFF
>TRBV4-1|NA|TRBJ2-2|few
TGCGCCAGCAGCCAAAAAAGAGGGGAAACAGGGCGGGACACCGGGGAGCTGTTTTTT
CASSQKRGETGRDTGELFF
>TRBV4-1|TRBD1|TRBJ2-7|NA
TGCGCCAGCAGCCAAGGGAGAAATCGGGACAGGGGGCAATACGAGCAGTACTTC
CASSQGRNRDRGQYEQYF
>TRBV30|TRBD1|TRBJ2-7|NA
TGTGCCTGGATCAAGGACAGGGCCCCCTACGAGCAGTACTTC
CAWIKDRAPYEQYF
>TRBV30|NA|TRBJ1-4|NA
TGTGCCTGGAGGGGGCCGAGGTCAACTAATGAAAAACTGTTTTTT
CAWRGPRSTNEKLFF
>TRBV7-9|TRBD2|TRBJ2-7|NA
TGTGCCAGCAGCCATGAGCCGGGACACAACGGACTAGCGGGAGCCGAGCAGTACTTC
CASSHEPGHNGLAGAEQYF
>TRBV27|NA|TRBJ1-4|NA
TGTGCCAGCAGGTGGGCAGGGAATGAAAAACTGTTTTTT
CASRWAGNEKLFF
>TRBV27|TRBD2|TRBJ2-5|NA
TGTGCCAGCAGTTTCGGCCCTCGGAGCGGGGGCCGCCAAGAGACCCAGTACTTC
CASSFGPRSGGRQETQYF
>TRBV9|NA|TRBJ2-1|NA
TGTGCCAGCAGCGCCCCCTTTGGGGGGAACAATGAGCAGTTCTTC
CASSAPFGGNNEQFF
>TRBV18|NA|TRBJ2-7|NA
TGTGCCAGCTCATCCCGGGACAAATCCTACGAGCAGTACTTC
CASSSRDKSYEQYF
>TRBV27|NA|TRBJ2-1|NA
TGTGCCAGCAGTTCCGAAGCAGGCAATGAGCAGTTCTTC
CASSSEAGNEQFF
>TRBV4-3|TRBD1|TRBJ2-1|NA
TGCGCCAGCAGCCAAGGGACCGGGACAGGAGTCTACAATGAGCAGTTCTTC
CASSQGTGTGVYNEQFF
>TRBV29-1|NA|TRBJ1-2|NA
TGCAGCACCAAGGGAGCCCCCTATGGCTACACCTTC
CSTKGAPYGYTF
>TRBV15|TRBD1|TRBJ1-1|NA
TGTGCCACCAGCAGGACACTGGACAGGGCTGGAAACACTGAAGCTTTCTTT
CATSRTLDRAGNTEAFF
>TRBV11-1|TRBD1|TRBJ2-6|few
TGTGCCAGCAGCCGAGGACAGGGTCCTGGGGCCAACGTCCTGACTTTC
CASSRGQGPGANVLTF
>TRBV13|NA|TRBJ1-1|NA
TGTGCCAGCACCACAAATGAAGCTTTCTTT
CASTTNEAFF
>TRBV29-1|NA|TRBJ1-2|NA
TGCAGCGTTGAAAGGAAGGGAGCTAACTATGGCTACACCTTC
CSVERKGANYGYTF
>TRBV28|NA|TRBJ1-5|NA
TGTGCCAGCAGGCGGAGGGGTTGGGTCAATCAGCCCCAGCATTTT
CASRRRGWVNQPQHF
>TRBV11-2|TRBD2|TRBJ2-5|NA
TGTGCCAGCAGCCCATTGGCGGTAGCGGGAGGTTTGGAGACCCAGTACTTC
CASSPLAVAGGLETQYF
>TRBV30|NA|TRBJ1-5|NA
TGTGCCTGGGCTTTCAGGGATAGCAATCAGCCCCAGCATTTT
CAWAFRDSNQPQHF
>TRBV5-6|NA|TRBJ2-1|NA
TGTGCCAGCAGGAACAGGAACAATGAGCAGTTCTTC
CASRNRNNEQFF
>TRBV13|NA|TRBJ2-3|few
TGTGCCAGCAGCCTAGGTGCGGGTCTCACAGATACGCAGTATTTT
CASSLGAGLTDTQYF
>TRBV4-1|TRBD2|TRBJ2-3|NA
TGCGCCAGCAGCCAAGACTCCATTAGCGGGAGTGTCACAGATACGCAGTATTTT
CASSQDSISGSVTDTQYF
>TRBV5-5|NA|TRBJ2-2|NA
TGTGCCAGCAGCCGGACCGGGGAGCTGTTTTTT
CASSRTGELFF
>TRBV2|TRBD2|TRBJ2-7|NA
TGTGCCAGCAGTGTCGGACTAGCGGCTTCCTACGAGCAGTACTTC
CASSVGLAASYEQYF
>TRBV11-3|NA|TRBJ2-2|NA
TGTGCCAGCAGCCTACAGGGTAACACCGGGGAGCTGTTTTTT
CASSLQGNTGELFF
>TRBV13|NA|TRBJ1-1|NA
TGTGCCAGCAGCTCCCAGGGGCCCACTGAAGCTTTCTTT
CASSSQGPTEAFF
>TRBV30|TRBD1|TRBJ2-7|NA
TGTGCCTTCGTTGTCGGGACAGGGGAAAAGGGGACCTACGAGCAGTACTTC
CAFVVGTGEKGTYEQYF
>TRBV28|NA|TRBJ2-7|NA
TGTGCCAGCAGTTTGCGGTCCACCCCGGACGAGCAGTACTTC
CASSLRSTPDEQYF
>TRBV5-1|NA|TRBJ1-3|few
TGCGCCAGCAGCTTGGGTGGCGGGACTCTCGGAAACACCATATATTTT
CASSLGGGTLGNTIYF
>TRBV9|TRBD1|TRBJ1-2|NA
TGTGCCAGCAGCCCAGGGGACAGGGAAGCCTACACCTTC
CASSPGDREAYTF
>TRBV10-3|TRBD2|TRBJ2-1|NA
TGTGCCATCAGTGAGCGTTGGCTAGCGGGGATCAATGAGCAGTTCTTC
CAISERWLAGINEQFF
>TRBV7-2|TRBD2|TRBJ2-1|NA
TGTGCCAGCAGCTTAGAACGCAGCGGGGCCTACTACAATGAGCAGTTCTTC
CASSLERSGAYYNEQFF
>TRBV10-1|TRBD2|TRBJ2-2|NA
TGCGCCAGCATGGGAGGGTATGCCGGGGAGCTGTTTTTT
CASMGGYAGELFF
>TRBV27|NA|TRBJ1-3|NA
TGTGCCAGCAGTCTATCAGGCGAGGCCTCTGGAAACACCATATATTTT
CASSLSGEASGNTIYF
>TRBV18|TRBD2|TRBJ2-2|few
TGTGCCAGCTCACCACCGAAGAAGCAGCGGGAGGGAAAGAACACCGGGGAGCTGTTTTTT
CASSPPKKQREGKNTGELFF
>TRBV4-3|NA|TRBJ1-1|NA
TGCGCCAGCAGCCAAGATCACTTTGGGCCGAACACTGAAGCTTTCTTT
CASSQDHFGPNTEAFF
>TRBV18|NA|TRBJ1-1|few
TGTGCCAGCTCACCACGGACAAAGGAGACTGAAGCTTTCTTT
CASSPRTKETEAFF